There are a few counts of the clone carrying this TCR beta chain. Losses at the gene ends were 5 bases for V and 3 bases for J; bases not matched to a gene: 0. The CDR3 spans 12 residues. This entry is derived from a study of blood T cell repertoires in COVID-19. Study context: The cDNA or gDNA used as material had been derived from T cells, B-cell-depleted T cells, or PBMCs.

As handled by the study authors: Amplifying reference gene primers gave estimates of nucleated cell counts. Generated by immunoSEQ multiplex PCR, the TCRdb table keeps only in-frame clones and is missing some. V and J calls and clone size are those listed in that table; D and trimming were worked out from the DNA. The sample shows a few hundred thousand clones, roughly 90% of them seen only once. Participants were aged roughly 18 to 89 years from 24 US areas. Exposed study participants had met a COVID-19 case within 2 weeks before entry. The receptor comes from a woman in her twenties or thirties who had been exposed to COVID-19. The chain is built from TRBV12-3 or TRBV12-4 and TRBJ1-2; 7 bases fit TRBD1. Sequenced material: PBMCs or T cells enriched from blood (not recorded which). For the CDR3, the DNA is TGTGCCAGCAGTCAGGGGGACTATGGCTACACCTTC. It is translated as CASSQGDYGYTF.